This TCR beta chain was documented in a study of blood T cell repertoires in COVID-19. Assay used: immunoSEQ multiplex PCR; TCRdb lists only in-frame clones, some missing. In the table there are around 230,000 clones, 85% of which are singletons. V was pared by 5 bases and J by 7 bases, with 3 bases of the junction left unmatched. The CDR3 covers 13 residues. The Seattle site enrolled patients during active infection and followed them longitudinally. The gene calls are TRBV12-3 or TRBV12-4 and TRBJ2-2; 8 nucleotides line up with TRBD1. This receptor was taken from a man aged 50 or older with COVID-19, enrolled during active disease. Sequenced: peripheral blood. The CDR3 region has the DNA TGTGCCAGCAGTCAGGGGGCCGGCGGGGAGCTGTTTTTT. This encodes CASSQGAGGELFF.